The sample holds a few counts of the clone carrying this T cell receptor beta chain. The germline V gene encodes CDR1 SGHTA and CDR2 FQGNSA. The CDR3 consists of 14 residues. The V gene end was trimmed by 7 bases and the J gene end by 6 bases; junction bases not matched to a gene: 9. This entry belongs to a study of T-cell reconstitution after alpha-beta-depleted transplantation in children. Library preparation (for TCRbeta) was performed with unique molecular identifiers. TCRdb independently ran MiXCR on the PCR reads; one entry per CDR3 protein. The repertoire holds some 340,000 distinct CDR3 sequences, with 10% to 13% as singletons.

This TCR came from a human donor who donated a stem cell graft to a child with acute lymphoblastic leukemia. The chain is built from TRBV7-2 and TRBJ1-5; 7 bases map to TRBD1. The specimen comprised PBMCs from the stem cell graft donor, sampled from the stem cell graft. The CDR3 bases are TGTGCCAGCACCCAGGGGGAGGCCAGTCAGCCCCAGCATTTT. Amino acids: CASTQGEASQPQHF.